This TCR delta chain was sequenced during a study of γδ T cells in repeated Plasmodium falciparum infection. Germline V CDR1 and CDR2: TSWWSYY, QGS. This CDR3 is built from 14 residues. TCRdb re-called clones from the multiplex PCR reads using CATT. The sample lists roughly 93,000 delta-chain clones, 0.85% to 1% occurring once. Vgamma9/Vdelta2+ and Vdelta2-negative gammadelta T cells were flow-sorted from PBMC for bulk sequencing. This clone was seen a handful of times. This DNA's translation differs at residue 9 from TCRdb's protein, which comes from a much larger clone; a read error is likely, and the protein shown is translated from the DNA.

Sequenced sample: gamma-delta T cells from blood. This receptor was obtained from a pool of human donors (malaria-infected and uninfected, not separated). The J gene was not called, though the V gene is TRDV1; the D call of TRDD3 is as the table states it, not checked on the DNA. DNA of the CDR3: TGTGCTCTTGGGGAACACCTGGGGGAGTCGGTGCTCATCTTT. Amino acids: CALGEHLGESVLIF.